This T cell receptor beta chain was sequenced for a study of blood T cell repertoires in COVID-19. Germline V gives CDR1 SQVTM, CDR2 ANQGSEA. The V end was cut by 5 bases, the J end by 8 bases, with 16 bases between. The CDR3 contains 13 residues. Produced via immunoSEQ multiplex PCR; TCRdb's table is partial and in-frame only. The sample has approximately 250,000 clones, approximately 90% seen once; the top ten hold about 2%. Material for sequencing was peripheral blood. The chain uses TRBV29-1 and TRBJ2-1; weak D call: TRBD2 (6 bases). This sequence originates from a man aged 25-45 years who had recovered from COVID-19. CDR3 amino acids: CSVRVTGEDEQFF. CDR3 nucleotides: TGCAGCGTTAGAGTGACTGGGGAGGATGAGCAGTTCTTC.